This TCR beta chain is drawn from a study of T cell responses to AZD1222 COVID-19 vaccine (dated by TCRdb to the early 2020s). Regarding the study in general: TCR sequencing covered some 240 trial participants: about 210 given two doses of AZD1222 and 26 given two doses of MenACWY control vaccine. Trial participants were enrolled by age into subgroups of 18-55, 56-69 and 70-plus years, and around 150, 28 and 57 TCR-sequenced participants, respectively, were included in these subgroups.

On this clone itself: Its antigen has not been determined. Per-nucleotide qualities are absent, and no much larger clonotype sits a single base away.

Taken from the germline V gene (reference sequence), the CDR1 and CDR2 loops are LNHDA and SQIVND. The junction carries 9 bases between V and J, which are trimmed by 2 bases and 5 bases respectively. Taken from cysteine to phenylalanine, the CDR3 has 14 residues. The retained sequence is limited to the CDR3, 42 bases, with the frame set at the first base. The meaning of the sample's time point label: about 28 days (+/-7) after the second vaccine dose. AZD1222 recipients whose second dose came at about 4 weeks and those whose second dose came at about 12 weeks were combined into one group, since spike-specific TCR depth and breadth did not differ between the two schedules. Vaccinee samples were obtained from the UK trials COV001 and COV002, which included a single-blind randomized controlled phase 2/3 trial of AZD1222 (ChAdOx1 nCoV-19) in healthy adults. Trial participant PBMC samples were collected at day 0 and day 28 after the second dose for TCRbeta chain sequencing.

The CDR3 regions of human TCRbeta chains were analyzed by immunosequencing. As for the authors' bioinformatics: TCRs in the repertoires were matched against a reference library of SARS-CoV-2-specific TCRs that had been generated with the MIRA antigen-specificity platform. Breadth meant the fraction of unique TCRs that were SARS-CoV-2-associated, whereas depth meant the fraction of total T cells that were SARS-CoV-2-associated. Using the MIRA data, each spike-specific TCR was assigned both to the spike region to which the TCR was reactive and to a CD4 or CD8 class. Log10-transformed breadth and depth values were compared by one-way ANOVA with Sidak's multiple comparisons tests. Entries here come from immuneACCESS through TCRdb and include only in-frame sequences with V and J called. Some clones fail to appear in such tables; in the studies checked, an unresolved V gene covers under half of the shortfall, and the cause of the remainder is unknown. V and J calls and clone size are as listed in that table; D and trimming were resolved from the DNA. The sample yields around 170,000 clones; about 91% were counted once. The ten largest clones take up around 10% of the sample.

What the study reported, not specific to this receptor: Most participants were white British and females outnumbered males, and the authors suggested that clonal diversity may have been underestimated. Conclusions about previously exposed vaccinees are limited, since just a handful of AZD1222 recipients were seropositive for SARS-CoV-2 at baseline. In the small 56-69-year group, the increase in depth fell short of significance, most likely because of low power. Because no day 14 peak-response samples were available, repertoires were characterized only after the peak T cell response. The vaccine-associated CD4 TCRs covered the entire spike protein, and the dominant responses fell in regions 160-218 and 743-854. Reportedly, close to half of the unique spike-specific TCRs recognized epitopes lying outside the regions that are mutated in the B.1.351 and B.1.1.7 variants. A significant rise in spike-specific TCR breadth and depth was observed after two AZD1222 doses relative to day 0 and relative to MenACWY recipients.

Here the chain combines TRBV19 and TRBJ2-2; no D gene is confidently identified. The sample here was peripheral blood, taken 28 days after the second AZD1222 dose. This clonotype was obtained from an adult who received the AZD1222 COVID-19 vaccine. The CDR3 corresponds to CASSIQAATGELFF. In nucleotides, the sequence is TGTGCCAGTAGTATACAGGCCGCTACCGGGGAGCTGTTTTTT.